This T cell receptor beta chain was identified in a study of T cell responses to AZD1222 COVID-19 vaccine. The germline V gene encodes CDR1 LNHDA and CDR2 SQIVND (reference sequence). The CDR3 length is 17 residues. TCRdb's copy holds only in-frame clones and misses some; the assay was immunoSEQ multiplex PCR. The sample has roughly 150,000 clones; approximately 90% are singletons. In regard to this clone: An end of the junction differs from the germline gene, which may be a read error.

The rearrangement joins TRBV19 to TRBJ2-1, with 10 nucleotides matching TRBD2. The material sequenced was peripheral blood, taken on day 0 of AZD1222 vaccination. The clonotype comes from an adult in good health. Here the CDR3 DNA reads TGTGCCAGTAGTCTAGAAACGGCTAGCGGGAGTTTAAATGAGCAGTTCTTC. Encoded protein: CASSLETASGSLNEQFF.